The 28 T cell receptor beta chains reported below all come from one sample, sequenced in a study of post-analysis software for immune sequencing data. Study-level findings and limits: A few TRBV segments occurring more often in patients than controls included TRBV5-6, TRBV5-1 and TRBV20-1.

The TCR beta cDNA libraries carried unique molecular identifiers. TCRdb reprocessed the PCR reads with MiXCR, giving one entry per CDR3 protein. The profile shows about 800,000 distinct CDR3 sequences, roughly 27% of them singletons. No cognate antigen is known for these TCRs. Source material: blood. These receptors came from a girl aged 5-17 years with multiple sclerosis.

The DNA of the CDR3 is TGCGCCAGCAGCTTCCACTCGTTGACAAACACCGGGGAGCTGTTTTTT. Translation gives CASSFHSLTNTGELFF. The V gene is TRBV5-1, the J gene TRBJ2-2; no reliable D call. The V end lost 2 bases, the J end lost 2 bases, and 13 bases lay between the germline ends. CDR3 length equals 16 residues. CDR1 and CDR2 from the germline V gene are SGHRS and YFSETQ. Variable domain in full (rest from reference TRBV5-1 and TRBJ2-2): KAGVTQTPRYLIKTRGQQVTLSCSPISGHRSVSWYQQTPGQGLQFLFEYFSETQRNKGNFPGRFSGRQFSNSRSEMNVSTLELGDSALYLCASSFHSLTNTGELFFGEGSRLTVL.

This chain uses TRBV20-1 with TRBJ2-3; D not resolved. Per the germline V gene, CDR1 is DFQATT and CDR2 is SNEGSKA (reference sequence). V lost 0 bases, J lost 2 bases, and 9 bases lay in between. The length of the CDR3 is 14 residues. CDR3 nucleotides: TGCAGTGCTAGAGATGATGCTTCCACAGATACGCAGTATTTT. It yields the protein CSARDDASTDTQYF.

This chain uses TRBV7-2 with TRBJ2-1; D remains unclear. CDR1 SGHTA and CDR2 FQGNSA come from the germline V gene. The CDR3 covers 14 residues. The V gene lost 6 bases and the J gene lost 8 bases, with 17 bases spanning the gap. The CDR3 here is CASRNVRSGDEQFF. The DNA of the CDR3 is TGTGCCAGCAGGAATGTAAGGTCGGGCGATGAGCAGTTCTTC.

This clonotype occurred a few times. J is TRBJ2-1 and V is TRBV5-1, with TRBD2 identical over 8 bases. This CDR3 has 17 residues. The V and J ends lost 4 bases and 0 bases, in that order; junction bases with no gene match: 9. Germline V CDR1 and CDR2: SGHRS, YFSETQ. CDR3 in DNA: TGCGCCAGCAGCATATTAGCGGGGTCGAGCTCCTACAATGAGCAGTTCTTC. Its protein product is CASSILAGSSSYNEQFF. Complete variable domain (other parts from reference TRBV5-1 and TRBJ2-1): KAGVTQTPRYLIKTRGQQVTLSCSPISGHRSVSWYQQTPGQGLQFLFEYFSETQRNKGNFPGRFSGRQFSNSRSEMNVSTLELGDSALYLCASSILAGSSSYNEQFFGPGTRLTVL.

This clonotype has only a few counts. The rearrangement joins TRBV28 to TRBJ1-4, with a tentative D call TRBD1 (5 bases). The V and J ends lost 5 bases and 8 bases respectively, with 6 bases between them. The V gene's germline CDR1 is MDHEN and CDR2 SYDVKM. The CDR3 is made up of 11 amino acids. The CDR3 protein is CASSNREKLFF. The DNA for the CDR3 is TGTGCCAGCAGTAACAGGGAAAAACTGTTTTTT.

This chain joins TRBV20-1 and TRBJ2-7, with D perhaps TRBD1 (6 bases). The J call is uncertain, as TRBJ2-5 better fits the DNA end. Germline V gives CDR1 DFQATT, CDR2 SNEGSKA (reference sequence). This CDR3 is 13 amino acids long. CDR3 in amino acids: CSARVGGLETQYF. The CDR3 DNA sequence: TGCAGTGCTAGAGTTGGGGGCTTGGAGACCCAGTACTTC.

This sequence joins TRBV25-1 and TRBJ1-1, with a possible D match to TRBD1 (5 bases). Germline loops: CDR1 MGHDK, CDR2 SYGVNS. The CDR3 is 11 residues long. Trimming shortened V by 5 bases and J by 9 bases, and 10 bases separated the two germline ends. The CDR3 nucleotides are TGTGCCAGCAGTAGGGGTTCCAAAGCTTTCTTT. Amino acid sequence: CASSRGSKAFF.

The rearrangement uses TRBV5-4 and TRBJ2-3; no clear D. This CDR3 comprises 14 residues. The germline V gene has CDR1 SGHNT and CDR2 YYREEE (reference sequence). The V and J ends lost 1 base and 3 bases respectively, with 9 bases between them. For the CDR3, the DNA is TGTGCCAGCAGCTTGTTCCAGATGACAGATACGCAGTATTTT. Protein product: CASSLFQMTDTQYF.

There are many counts of this clonotype. The chain recombines TRBV29-1 with TRBJ2-4, with D tentatively TRBD1 or TRBD2 (6 bases each). Germline CDR1 reads SQVTM; CDR2 reads ANQGSEA. The CDR3 sequence is 12 residues long. Deletions cut 4 bases from V and 7 bases from J, with 11 bases between. CDR3 nucleotides: TGCAGCGTTGTTGAAGGGGGGAACATTCAGTACTTC. The encoded protein is CSVVEGGNIQYF.

This clonotype was picked up a small number of times. This chain links TRBV11-2 with TRBJ2-7, with D perhaps matching TRBD2 (6 bases). Germline V lookup: CDR1 SGHAT, CDR2 FQNNGV. The CDR3 totals 15 residues. V lost 0 bases and J lost 3, with 12 bases in between. The CDR3 coding sequence is TGTGCCAGCAGCTTAGATTCTGCGGGGTTCTACGAGCAGTACTTC. Translation: CASSLDSAGFYEQYF.

J is TRBJ2-1 and V is TRBV20-1; D possibly corresponds to TRBD2 (5 bases). Germline assignment: CDR1 DFQATT and CDR2 SNEGSKA (reference sequence). Trimming took 4 bases from V and 13 from J, leaving 23 bases between them. This CDR3 has 14 residues. CDR3 nucleotides: TGCAGTGCTACAAAAGACGGGTCCGGGGAGACCCAGTTCTTC. Its protein is CSATKDGSGETQFF.

The CDR3 nucleotides are TGTGCCAGCAGCTTAGAAGGGCAGGGCGAGCAGTACGTC. Protein sequence: CASSLEGQGEQYV. The V gene is TRBV7-2, the J gene TRBJ2-7; maybe TRBD1 (5 bases). CDR1 and CDR2 from the germline V gene are SGHTA and FQGNSA. This CDR3 region has 13 residues. Trimming removed 1 base from V and 6 bases from J, with 10 bases in between.

With regard to this clonotype: A read error may be the cause here, since a much bigger clone is one base away. The chain couples TRBV5-1 to TRBJ2-7, with 8 positions matching TRBD2. The end of the DNA is better explained by TRBJ2-5, so the J call may be wrong. CDR3 length equals 14 residues. The germline CDR1 and CDR2 sequences are SGHRS and YFSETQ. CDR3 sequence reads: CTSSSGTSDATQYF. The CDR3 DNA follows: TGCACCAGCAGCTCCGGGACTAGTGACGCGACCCAGTACTTC.

This clonotype was detected a few times. The chain couples TRBV6-2 or TRBV6-3 to TRBJ1-5; D not resolved. V lost 2 bases to trimming and J lost 5 bases, with 16 bases between them. This CDR3 is built from 16 residues. Germline V gene data show CDR1 as MNHEY and CDR2 as SVGEGT. DNA of the CDR3: TGTGCCAGCAGTTACCCCGGGTTCTGGCAGGATCAGCCCCAGCATTTT. The encoded protein is CASSYPGFWQDQPQHF.

This clonotype showed up just a few times. The chain carries TRBV29-1 and TRBJ2-1; 10 bases agree with TRBD2. CDR3 length: 13 residues. J lost 9 bases, V lost 2 bases, and 4 bases had no gene match. Looked up from germline, CDR1 is SQVTM and CDR2 is ANQGSEA. CDR3 coding DNA: TGCAGCGTTGAAAGAGCGGGAGGGGGTGAGCAGTTCTTC. This sequence encodes CSVERAGGGEQFF.

This clonotype was seen only a few times. The chain is built from TRBV20-1 and TRBJ1-4; D gene unclear. The CDR3 is 14 amino acids. Germline V gene data show CDR1 as DFQATT and CDR2 as SNEGSKA (reference sequence). V gave up 6 bases and J gave up 4 bases, with 15 bases separating them. CDR3 loop: CSASVGKRNEKLFF. The CDR3 DNA is TGCAGTGCAAGCGTGGGGAAACGTAATGAAAAACTGTTTTTT.

This clonotype was seen a handful of times. V is TRBV4-2 and J is TRBJ1-5; D not certain. CDR3 size: 16 residues. Between the trimmed V and J ends, which lost 1 base and 0 bases, there was a span of 10 bases. Germline CDR1 is LGHNA and CDR2 is YNFKEQ. The CDR3 here is CASSQGSGSSNQPQHF. CDR3 nucleotide sequence: TGTGCCAGCAGCCAAGGGTCAGGCAGTAGCAATCAGCCCCAGCATTTT.

Only a few counts were recorded for this clonotype. The V gene is TRBV5-1, the J gene TRBJ2-5, with 7 positions matching TRBD1. Germline CDR1 is SGHRS and CDR2 is YFSETQ. There are 15 residues in the CDR3. Unmatched junction bases numbered 10, after V lost 3 bases and J lost 5 bases. This CDR3 is CASSWDSKREETQYF. The CDR3 coding sequence is TGCGCCAGCAGCTGGGACAGCAAAAGGGAGGAGACCCAGTACTTC. Based on the CDR3 plus reference TRBV5-1 and TRBJ2-5, the full variable domain is KAGVTQTPRYLIKTRGQQVTLSCSPISGHRSVSWYQQTPGQGLQFLFEYFSETQRNKGNFPGRFSGRQFSNSRSEMNVSTLELGDSALYLCASSWDSKREETQYFGPGTRLLVL.

The V call is TRBV12-3 or TRBV12-4, the J call TRBJ2-5; 11 nucleotides agree with TRBD2. CDR3 size: 16 residues. Losses at the gene ends were 4 bases for V and 11 bases for J; bases not matched to a gene: 15. As DNA, the CDR3 is TGTGCCAGCAGTTCTCGACTAGCGGGGCCAAGCAATGAGCAGTACTTC. It codes for CASSSRLAGPSNEQYF.

This chain uses TRBV2 with TRBJ2-5; D is unresolved. CDR1 and CDR2 (germline): SNHLY, FYNNEI. The V and J ends lost 8 bases and 2 bases respectively, with 15 bases between them. The CDR3 is 14 residues long. CDR3 residues: CASHMWTEQETQYF. The DNA for the CDR3 is TGTGCCAGCCACATGTGGACGGAGCAAGAGACCCAGTACTTC.

The chain links TRBV7-9 to TRBJ1-5, with D possibly TRBD1 on 5 matching bases. Trimming stripped 5 bases from V and 2 bases from J, with 16 bases between. This CDR3 has 16 residues. CDR1 and CDR2 from the germline V gene are SEHNR and FQNEAQ (reference sequence). CDR3: CASSHTLGQGNQPQHF. CDR3 DNA sequence: TGTGCCAGCAGCCACACCCTGGGGCAGGGCAATCAGCCCCAGCATTTT.

This sequence joins TRBV25-1 and TRBJ2-1, with 8 bases aligning to TRBD2. The CDR3 extends over 15 amino acids. Germline values: CDR1 MGHDK, CDR2 SYGVNS. V was pared by 2 bases and J by 8 bases, with 8 bases of the junction left unmatched. CDR3 DNA sequence: TGTGCCAGCAGTGAACCCGGACTAGCTAATCATGAGCAGTTCTTC. Protein sequence: CASSEPGLANHEQFF.

In this sample, this clonotype turned up a few times. The V and J genes are TRBV4-1 and TRBJ2-5; TRBD2 might be the D (6 bases). There are 15 residues in the CDR3. Germline CDR1 and CDR2: MGHRA and YSYEKL. V dropped 0 bases and J dropped 4 bases, with 12 bases sitting between them. DNA of the CDR3: TGCGCCAGCAGCCAAGACGGCGGGATGAGAGAGACCCAGTACTTC. This codes for CASSQDGGMRETQYF.

This clonotype appeared a few times. V gene TRBV28 combines with J gene TRBJ2-1; 11 positions match TRBD2. J was trimmed by 5 bases and V by 6 bases; bases with no gene match: 6. CDR1 MDHEN and CDR2 SYDVKM come from the germline V gene. The CDR3 runs 15 residues. CDR3 in DNA: TGTGCCAGCAGCGAACCGGGACTAGCGGACAATGAGCAGTTCTTC. It translates to CASSEPGLADNEQFF.

The chain is built from TRBV5-6 and TRBJ1-6; 9 bases map to TRBD1. V lost 3 bases to trimming and J lost 6 bases; unmatched junction nucleotides: 7. The CDR3 is made up of 16 amino acids. Germline V gene sequence: CDR1 SGHDT, CDR2 YYEEEE. CDR3 nucleotides: TGTGCCAGCAGCTCGGACCCGACAGGGGGTAATTCACCCCTCCACTTT. Its translation is CASSSDPTGGNSPLHF.

CDR3 nucleotides: TGCAGTGCTAGAGATCCCCTGGGGAGCGGTTTTGAAAACCTACATTTTGAAAATGAGCAGTTCTTC. This translates into CSARDPLGSGFENLHFENEQFF. This chain connects TRBV20-1 to TRBJ2-1; a weak D match, TRBD2 (5 bases). CDR3 length equals 22 residues. The V gene's germline CDR1 is DFQATT and CDR2 SNEGSKA (reference sequence). V was clipped by 0 bases and J by 7 bases, with 37 bases between them.

The V gene is TRBV7-2, the J gene TRBJ1-5; D is unclear. V lost 5 bases and J lost 6, with 11 bases in between. This CDR3 comprises 13 residues. The germline V gene has CDR1 SGHTA and CDR2 FQGNSA. CDR3 loop: CASSVHARQPQHF. The CDR3 region has the DNA TGTGCCAGCAGCGTCCATGCCCGTCAGCCCCAGCATTTT.

V usage is TRBV4-3 and J usage is TRBJ2-7, with TRBD2 matching over 10 bases. This CDR3 comprises 15 residues. V dropped 0 bases and J dropped 4; count of bases not matched to a gene: 3. The germline gives CDR1 LGHNA, CDR2 YSLEER. In DNA, the CDR3 is TGCGCCAGCAGCCAAGATACTAGCGGGACATACGAGCAGTACTTC. It is translated as CASSQDTSGTYEQYF.